This T cell receptor (beta chain) was identified in a study of cytomegalovirus exposure and HLA in healthy donors. On this clone itself: Its antigen remains unknown.

Germline V CDR1 and CDR2: MNHEY, SVGAGI. The CDR3 has 14 amino acids. With 6 bases removed from V and 0 bases from J, the gap between germline ends came to 9 bases. Broader study findings: Presence/absence analyses supposed approximately even sequencing depth among donors. A few CMV-associated chains proved CMV antigen-specific in vitro.

The PCR had 60 Vbeta and 13 Jbeta primers. Assay used: immunoSEQ multiplex PCR; TCRdb lists only in-frame clones, some missing. The repertoire includes approximately 100,000 clones, under 75% of them detected once, and roughly 2.5% sits in the top ten. Sequenced input: PBMCs. This sequence joins TRBV6-5 and TRBJ1-3; no firm D call. The origin of this receptor is a man aged 45-60 years in good health and CMV-seronegative. The CDR3 nucleotides read TGTGCCAGCAGCTCACAAGACTCTGGAAACACCATATATTTT. Amino acids: CASSSQDSGNTIYF.